The 15 T cell receptor beta chains listed next were all sequenced from one sample in a study of cytotoxic CD8 clonotypes in ibrutinib-treated CLL. Produced via immunoSEQ multiplex PCR; TCRdb's table is partial and in-frame only. The sample consists of 150,000 to 200,000 clones, around 84% of them appearing once. Sequenced material: PBMCs, taken after 12 months of ibrutinib treatment. All receptors derive from a human donor with chronic lymphocytic leukemia.

This clone appeared a few times. This chain uses TRBV19 with TRBJ1-2, with D possibly being TRBD1 (5 bases). V was pared by 7 bases and J by 4 bases, with 13 bases between. The CDR3 loop spans 13 amino acids. Germline CDR1 is LNHDA and CDR2 is SQIVND (reference sequence). CDR3 sequence reads: CASTLGAAYGYTF. CDR3 bases: TGTGCCAGTACCCTCGGGGCAGCCTATGGCTACACCTTC.

This clone was seen a handful of times. The chain has TRBV5-1 and TRBJ1-6; D call uncertain. CDR3 length equals 13 residues. The V end lost 0 bases, the J end lost 7 bases, and 5 bases lay between the germline ends. The germline CDR1 and CDR2 sequences are SGHRS and YFSETQ. This CDR3 is CASSLGANSPLHF. DNA for the CDR3: TGCGCCAGCAGCTTGGGGGCGAATTCACCCCTCCACTTT.

The chain uses TRBV27 and TRBJ1-2; D unresolved. The V gene's germline CDR1 is MNHEY and CDR2 SMNVEV (reference sequence). The CDR3 contains 15 residues. V lost 6 bases and J lost 0, with 14 bases in between. The DNA of the CDR3 is TGTGCCAGCAGACCCCGAGGAGCCACTAACTATGGCTACACCTTC. It is translated as CASRPRGATNYGYTF.

The J gene is TRBJ1-5, the V gene TRBV28; D not certain. Trimming took off 5 bases at V and 7 bases at J, with 18 bases between the two ends. The CDR3 extends over 15 amino acids. Germline V gene sequence: CDR1 MDHEN, CDR2 SYDVKM. The chain's CDR3 is CASSTHYAQRQPQHF. Written as DNA, the CDR3 is TGTGCCAGCAGTACCCACTACGCCCAGAGGCAGCCCCAGCATTTT.

The V and J genes are TRBV19 and TRBJ1-2, with TRBD1 as a possible D gene (6 bases). Germline V lookup: CDR1 LNHDA, CDR2 SQIVND (reference sequence). CDR3 length: 13 residues. V lost 7 bases, J lost 4 bases, and 13 bases lay in between. The CDR3 spells CASTAGHRYGYTF. The CDR3 region has the DNA TGTGCCAGTACCGCGGGACATCGCTATGGCTACACCTTC.

This chain connects TRBV2 to TRBJ2-5; TRBD2 is a possible D gene (6 bases). Germline loops: CDR1 SNHLY, CDR2 FYNNEI. Trimming removed 7 bases at V and 5 bases at J, with 17 bases between. This CDR3 spans 14 amino acids. The CDR3 reads CASTRTGVKETQYF. In nucleotides, the CDR3 is TGTGCCAGCACCCGAACGGGGGTTAAGGAGACCCAGTACTTC.

Concerning this clone: An end of the junction does not agree with germline; a read error may underlie this. The rearrangement joins TRBV7-9 to TRBJ1-3; 9 nucleotides agree with TRBD1. CDR1 is SEHNR and CDR2 is FQNEAQ in the germline V gene (reference sequence). There are 11 residues in the CDR3. For the CDR3, the DNA is TGTGCCAGCAGCACGGGACAGGGTTTTGATTTT. Encoded protein: CASSTGQGFDF. Drawing the rest from reference TRBV7-9 and TRBJ1-3, the complete variable domain is DTGVSQNPRHKITKRGQNVTFRCDPISEHNRLYWYRQTLGQGPEFLTYFQNEAQLEKSRLLSDRFSAERPKGSFSTLEIQRTEQGDSAMYLCASSTGQGFDFGEGSWLTVV.

V gene TRBV25-1 combines with J gene TRBJ1-3; D remains unclear. Between the trimmed V and J ends, which lost 5 bases and 0 bases, there was a span of 11 bases. Germline V gives CDR1 MGHDK, CDR2 SYGVNS. The CDR3 is made up of 15 amino acids. The CDR3 DNA reads TGTGCCAGCAGTACCTTCAGGAGCTCTGGAAACACCATATATTTT. Residues: CASSTFRSSGNTIYF.

The chain joins TRBV7-3 to TRBJ2-5, with D perhaps matching TRBD2 (5 bases). The CDR3 runs 13 residues. Germline CDR1 is SGHTA and CDR2 is FQGTGA. V was trimmed by 2 bases and J by 7 bases, leaving 11 bases between them. CDR3 sequence reads: CASSLRAAGTQYF. In DNA form, the CDR3 reads TGTGCCAGCAGCTTACGAGCGGCGGGGACCCAGTACTTC. Using reference TRBV7-3 and TRBJ2-5 for the parts outside the CDR3, the full variable domain is GAGVSQTPSNKVTEKGKYVELRCDPISGHTALYWYRQSLGQGPEFLIYFQGTGAADDSGLPNDRFFAVRPEGSVSTLKIQRTERGDSAVYLCASSLRAAGTQYFGPGTRLLVL.

The chain joins TRBV28 to TRBJ2-7; TRBD2 matches at 12 bases. The germline gives CDR1 MDHEN, CDR2 SYDVKM. Unmatched junction bases numbered 8, after V lost 4 bases and J lost 4 bases. This CDR3 spans 16 amino acids. Written as DNA, the CDR3 is TGTGCCAGCAGTTCCCACCAACTAGCGGGAGGTTACGAGCAGTACTTC. It is translated as CASSSHQLAGGYEQYF.

Note on this clone: This sample includes further DNA sequences coding for the same CDR3. J is TRBJ1-4 and V is TRBV5-6; D is undetermined. The CDR3 loop spans 16 amino acids. CDR1 is SGHDT and CDR2 is YYEEEE in the germline V gene. Trimming removed 1 base from V and 8 bases from J, with 18 bases in between. The CDR3 is CASSLHQASFVEKLFF. CDR3 DNA sequence: TGTGCCAGCAGCTTGCACCAGGCGAGCTTTGTGGAAAAACTGTTTTTT.

CDR3 in DNA: TGTGCCAGCAGCCATTCGCGGACAGGGTTTCAGGAGACCCAGTACTTC. Protein: CASSHSRTGFQETQYF. This sequence joins TRBV7-9 and TRBJ2-5; TRBD1 aligns across 8 bases. Germline V gives CDR1 SEHNR, CDR2 FQNEAQ (reference sequence). Germline trimming cut 5 bases from V and 5 bases from J; bases unmatched to any gene: 13. CDR3 length equals 16 residues.

The chain employs TRBV4-3 and TRBJ2-3; TRBD2 matches 8 bases. J gave up 4 bases and V 0 bases, and 6 bases lay outside the gene matches. The length of the CDR3 is 16 residues. Germline assignment: CDR1 LGHNA and CDR2 YSLEER. DNA of the CDR3: TGCGCCAGCAGCCAAGATCTGACGGGAGGGGCAGATACGCAGTATTTT. Translating it yields CASSQDLTGGADTQYF.

This clone has ten or more counts. The chain is built from TRBV6-1 and TRBJ2-7; D not resolved. This CDR3 contains 12 residues. The germline V gene has CDR1 MNHNS and CDR2 SASEGT. The V end lost 2 bases, the J end lost 5 bases, and 7 bases lay between the germline ends. DNA for the CDR3: TGTGCCAGCAGTGAACTTCGGGACGAGCAGTACTTC. Amino acid sequence: CASSELRDEQYF.

This rearrangement joins TRBV28 to TRBJ2-4, with 11 nucleotides matching TRBD1. From germline, CDR1 is MDHEN and CDR2 SYDVKM. The CDR3 sequence is 14 residues long. The trim removed 6 bases at V and 6 bases at J, leaving 4 bases unmatched. CDR3 amino acids: CASSRTGGTNIQYF. As DNA, the CDR3 is TGTGCCAGCAGCCGGACAGGGGGCACAAACATTCAGTACTTC.